This T cell receptor beta chain emerged from a study of blood T cell repertoires in COVID-19. Study-level background: Sites across the United States, Italy and Spain contributed samples from acute and convalescent COVID-19. Sources were T cells, B-cell-depleted T cells, or PBMCs; the material itself was cDNA or gDNA.

The authors' processing: The authors estimated nucleated cell counts from reference gene primer amplification. TCRdb's table, derived via immunoSEQ multiplex PCR, lists solely in-frame clones and lacks some. V and J calls and clone size are given by that table; D and trimming were obtained from the DNA. In the table there are roughly 90,000 clones, approximately 86% of which are singletons. V shed 4 bases and J 3 bases; nucleotides not matched to a gene: 5. Germline V gene lookup returns CDR1 LGHNA and CDR2 YNFKEQ. The CDR3 extends over 15 amino acids. The source is a human donor in a cohort sampled during active COVID-19. Specimen: peripheral blood. The V and J genes are TRBV4-2 and TRBJ1-4; TRBD1 matches 7 bases. The chain's CDR3 is CASSRSDRPNEKLFF. The DNA for the CDR3 is TGTGCCAGCAGCCGCTCGGACAGGCCTAATGAAAAACTGTTTTTT.